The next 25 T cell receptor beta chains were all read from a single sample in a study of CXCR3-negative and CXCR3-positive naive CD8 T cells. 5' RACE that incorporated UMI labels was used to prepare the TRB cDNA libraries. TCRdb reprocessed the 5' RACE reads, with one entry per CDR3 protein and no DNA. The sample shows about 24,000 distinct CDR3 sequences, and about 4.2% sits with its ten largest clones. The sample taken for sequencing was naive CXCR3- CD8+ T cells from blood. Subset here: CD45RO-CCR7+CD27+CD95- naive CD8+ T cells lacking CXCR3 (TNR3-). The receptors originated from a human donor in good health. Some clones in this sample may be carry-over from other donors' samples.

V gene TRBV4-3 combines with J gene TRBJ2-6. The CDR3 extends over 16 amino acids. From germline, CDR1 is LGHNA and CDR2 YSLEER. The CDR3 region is CASSPDAGSGANVLTF.

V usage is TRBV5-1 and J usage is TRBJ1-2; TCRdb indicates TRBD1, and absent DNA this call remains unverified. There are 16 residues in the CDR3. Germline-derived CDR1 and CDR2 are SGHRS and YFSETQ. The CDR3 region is CASSLVVGSGIYGYTF.

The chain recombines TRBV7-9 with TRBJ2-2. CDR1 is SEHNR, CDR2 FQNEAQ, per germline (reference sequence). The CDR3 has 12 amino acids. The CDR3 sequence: CASRIEAGELFF.

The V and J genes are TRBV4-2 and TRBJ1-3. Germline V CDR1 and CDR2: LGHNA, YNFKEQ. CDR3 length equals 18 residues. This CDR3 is CASSQDIWAGEAGNTIYF.

The CDR3 protein is CASSLGEPSYEQYF. This sequence joins TRBV5-6 and TRBJ2-7. The CDR3 loop spans 14 amino acids. Germline V gene data show CDR1 as SGHDT and CDR2 as YYEEEE.

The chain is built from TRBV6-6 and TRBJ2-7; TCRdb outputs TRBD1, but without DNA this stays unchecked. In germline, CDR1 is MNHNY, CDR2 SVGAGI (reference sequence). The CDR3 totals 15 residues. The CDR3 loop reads CASGVGRYLPYEQYF.

The CDR3 sequence is CASSVGSSGGGETQYF. The rearrangement joins TRBV9 to TRBJ2-5; TCRdb lists TRBD2, though no DNA is available to test this call. Germline assignment: CDR1 SGDLS and CDR2 YYNGEE. CDR3 length equals 16 residues.

This chain's CDR3 is CASSDRNQPQHF. This chain connects TRBV5-1 to TRBJ1-5. The CDR3 sequence is 12 residues long. The germline CDR1 and CDR2 sequences are SGHRS and YFSETQ.

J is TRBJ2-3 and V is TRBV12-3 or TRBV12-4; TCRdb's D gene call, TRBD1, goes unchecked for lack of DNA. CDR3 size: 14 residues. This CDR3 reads CASSPLAGADTQYF.

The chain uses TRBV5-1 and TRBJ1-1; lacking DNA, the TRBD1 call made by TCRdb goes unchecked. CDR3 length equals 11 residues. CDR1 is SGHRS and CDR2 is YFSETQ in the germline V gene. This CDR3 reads CASSLGQDEFF.

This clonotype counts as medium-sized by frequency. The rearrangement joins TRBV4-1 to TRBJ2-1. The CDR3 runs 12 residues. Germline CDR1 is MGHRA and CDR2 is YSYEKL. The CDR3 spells CASSLLDNEQFF.

CDR3 sequence reads: CSVVWSGSSYEQYF. The chain couples TRBV29-1 to TRBJ2-7. CDR1 and CDR2 from the germline V gene are SQVTM and ANQGSEA. This CDR3 region has 14 residues.

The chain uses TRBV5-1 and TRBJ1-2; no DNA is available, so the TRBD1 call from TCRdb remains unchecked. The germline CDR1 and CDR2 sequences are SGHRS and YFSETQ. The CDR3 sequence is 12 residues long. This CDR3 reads CASRDRVDGYTF. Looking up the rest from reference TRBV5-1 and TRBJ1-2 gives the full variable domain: KAGVTQTPRYLIKTRGQQVTLSCSPISGHRSVSWYQQTPGQGLQFLFEYFSETQRNKGNFPGRFSGRQFSNSRSEMNVSTLELGDSALYLCASRDRVDGYTFGSGTRLTVV.

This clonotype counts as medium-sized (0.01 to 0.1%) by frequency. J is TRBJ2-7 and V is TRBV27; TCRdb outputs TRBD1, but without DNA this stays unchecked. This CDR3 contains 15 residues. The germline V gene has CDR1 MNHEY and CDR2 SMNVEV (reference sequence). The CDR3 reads CASRQSDPAWGVQYF.

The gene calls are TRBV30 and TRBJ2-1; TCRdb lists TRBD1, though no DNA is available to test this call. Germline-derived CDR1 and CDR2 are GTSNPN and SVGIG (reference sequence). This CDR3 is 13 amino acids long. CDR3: CAWSLDTYNEQFF.

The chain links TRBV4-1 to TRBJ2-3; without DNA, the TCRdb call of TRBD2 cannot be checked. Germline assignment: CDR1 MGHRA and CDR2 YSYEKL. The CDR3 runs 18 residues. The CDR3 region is CASSRNALSGGEVDTQYF.

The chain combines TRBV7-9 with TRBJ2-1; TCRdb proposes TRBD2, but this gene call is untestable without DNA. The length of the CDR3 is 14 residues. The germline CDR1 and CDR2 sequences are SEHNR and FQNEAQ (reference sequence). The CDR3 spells CASSLANGPNEQFF.

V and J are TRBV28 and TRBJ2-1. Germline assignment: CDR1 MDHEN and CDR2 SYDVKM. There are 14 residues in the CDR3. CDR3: CASKERSSYNEQFF. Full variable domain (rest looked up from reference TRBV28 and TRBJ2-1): DVKVTQSSRYLVKRTGEKVFLECVQDMDHENMFWYRQDPGLGLRLIYFSYDVKMKEKGDIPEGYSVSREKKERFSLILESASTNQTSMYLCASKERSSYNEQFFGPGTRLTVL.

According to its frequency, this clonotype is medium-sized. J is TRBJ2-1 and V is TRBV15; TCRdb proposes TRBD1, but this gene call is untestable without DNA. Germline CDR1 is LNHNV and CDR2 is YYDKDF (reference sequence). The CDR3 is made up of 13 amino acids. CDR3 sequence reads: CATTGTGVNEQFF.

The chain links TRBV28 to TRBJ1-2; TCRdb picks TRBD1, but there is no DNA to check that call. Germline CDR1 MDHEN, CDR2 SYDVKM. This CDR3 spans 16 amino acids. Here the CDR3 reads CASSLYRTGGADGYTF.

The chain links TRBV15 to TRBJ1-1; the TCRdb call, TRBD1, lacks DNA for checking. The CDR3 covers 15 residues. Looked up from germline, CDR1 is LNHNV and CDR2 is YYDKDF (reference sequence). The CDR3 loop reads CATTLPGGRNTEAFF.

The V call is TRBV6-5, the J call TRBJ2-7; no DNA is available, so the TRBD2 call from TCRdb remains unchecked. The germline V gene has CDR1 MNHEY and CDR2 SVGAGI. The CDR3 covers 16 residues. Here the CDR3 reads CASRLAGGPVDSEQYF.

CDR3 amino acids: CASSPIQGFSYNEQFF. The gene calls are TRBV7-3 and TRBJ2-1; the TCRdb D gene call, TRBD1, has no DNA to confirm it. The CDR3 extends over 16 amino acids. Germline loops: CDR1 SGHTA, CDR2 FQGTGA.

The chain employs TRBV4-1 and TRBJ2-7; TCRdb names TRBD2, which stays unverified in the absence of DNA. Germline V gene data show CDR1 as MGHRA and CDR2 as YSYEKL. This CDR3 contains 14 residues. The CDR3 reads CASSPRDYTYEQYF.

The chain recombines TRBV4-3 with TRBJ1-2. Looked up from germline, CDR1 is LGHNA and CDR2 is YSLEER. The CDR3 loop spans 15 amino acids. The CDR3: CASSQDLGVNYGYTF.